The rows below give T cell receptor beta chains drawn from one sample of a study of Ad26.COV2.S vaccination and SARS-CoV-2 variants. Data came from immunoSEQ multiplex PCR; TCRdb stores just in-frame clones and leaves some out. The repertoire consists of under 150,000 clones, with around 86% occurring once and the leading ten covering 4% to 6%. The material was peripheral blood, obtained after recovery from COVID-19. Every receptor here comes from a human donor who had recovered from COVID-19. The CDR3 runs from the conserved cysteine through the conserved F or W. A D gene is named only where the DNA matches it firmly. A clone size is listed for some rows: how often the clone was seen (once, few, many), or a class if it is expanded.

d_gene	v_gene	len	j_gene	abundance	CDR3nt	CDR3aa
NA	TRBV14	12	TRBJ2-7	NA	TGTGCCAGCAGCACAGGGACCTACGAGCAGTACTTC	CASSTGTYEQYF
NA	TRBV18	13	TRBJ2-5	NA	TGTGCCAGCTCACTAGGAGGTCGAGAGACCCAGTACTTC	CASSLGGRETQYF
NA	TRBV10-3	14	TRBJ2-7	NA	TGTGCCATCAGTGAAGGGGGTAGCACCTACGAGCAGTACTTC	CAISEGGSTYEQYF
NA	TRBV9	14	TRBJ2-7	NA	TGTGCCAGCAGCCCCCAGGGGGGGGCCTACGAGCAGTACTTC	CASSPQGGAYEQYF
NA	TRBV30	15	TRBJ1-4	NA	TGTGCCTGGAGTGTACTGGAGGCCTTAGGTGAAAAACTGTTTTTT	CAWSVLEALGEKLFF
NA	TRBV7-2	14	TRBJ2-5	NA	TGTGCCAGCAGCTTAGCGCTCCTAGCGGAGACCCAGTACTTC	CASSLALLAETQYF
NA	TRBV3-1/TRBV3-2	13	TRBJ2-7	NA	TGTGCCACCAGTGACAGGCGCTCCTACGAGCAGTACTTC	CATSDRRSYEQYF
TRBD2	TRBV6-5	14	TRBJ2-2	NA	TGTGCCAGCAGATGGGGGGGGAACACCGGGGAGCTGTTTTTT	CASRWGGNTGELFF
NA	TRBV4-1	12	TRBJ1-1	NA	TGCGCCAGCAGCCACCTCACAGAGGAAGCTTTCTTT	CASSHLTEEAFF
NA	TRBV15	12	TRBJ1-5	NA	TGTGCCACCAGTAAAGGCAATCAGCCCCAGCATTTT	CATSKGNQPQHF
NA	TRBV28	14	TRBJ2-1	NA	TGTGCCAGCAGTTTGGGCAGAACCTACAATGAGCAGTTCTTC	CASSLGRTYNEQFF
TRBD1	TRBV14	15	TRBJ1-2	NA	TGTGCCAGCAGCCAAGGACAGGGGGTTTACTATGGCTACACCTTC	CASSQGQGVYYGYTF
NA	TRBV18	14	TRBJ1-5	NA	TGTGCCAGCTCAAACGGGGGTCGCAATCAGCCCCAGCATTTT	CASSNGGRNQPQHF
NA	TRBV3-1/TRBV3-2	14	TRBJ1-6	NA	TGTGCCAGCAGCCAGTCAGGTTGGGATTCACCCCTCCACTTT	CASSQSGWDSPLHF
TRBD1	TRBV6-2/TRBV6-3	16	TRBJ1-5	NA	TGTGCCAGCAGTTCTCCACAGGGGGCGTATGATCAGCCCCAGCATTTT	CASSSPQGAYDQPQHF
TRBD2	TRBV15	20	TRBJ2-1	NA	TGTGCCACCAGCAGGGCCAAGGGGACTAGCGGGGGAGTCTCCTACAATGAGCAGTTCTTC	CATSRAKGTSGGVSYNEQFF
NA	TRBV28	11	TRBJ2-7	NA	TGTGCCAGCAAGGGACCAGGCGAGCAGTACTTC	CASKGPGEQYF
NA	TRBV9	13	TRBJ2-2	NA	TGTGCCAGCAGCCCCACATATCCCGGGGAGCTGTTTTTT	CASSPTYPGELFF
NA	TRBV5-1	20	TRBJ2-1	NA	TGCGCCAGCAGCTCACCCCGCGGAGGGGCCTCCCTCAGCTCCTACAATGAGCAGTTCTTC	CASSSPRGGASLSSYNEQFF
TRBD1	TRBV13	17	TRBJ2-1	NA	TGTGCCAGCAGCCCATCATCGACAGGGGCCCCCTACAATGAGCAGTTCTTC	CASSPSSTGAPYNEQFF
NA	TRBV29-1	13	TRBJ2-7	NA	TGCAGCGCCGGCACACCTCACTCCTACGAGCAGTACTTC	CSAGTPHSYEQYF
TRBD2	TRBV7-9	16	TRBJ2-2	few	TGTGCCAGCAGCTTATTAGCGGGGGACCCCACCGGGGAGCTGTTTTTT	CASSLLAGDPTGELFF
NA	TRBV30	11	TRBJ1-4	NA	TGTGCCTGGAGTGTGGACAGAAAACTGTTTTTT	CAWSVDRKLFF
NA	TRBV18	14	TRBJ2-1	NA	TGTGCCAGCTCACCACCCTCACTATCCGATGAGCAGTTCTTC	CASSPPSLSDEQFF
NA	TRBV25-1	11	TRBJ1-1	NA	TGTGCCAGCAGTGAGGGGGGAGAAGCTTTCTTT	CASSEGGEAFF
TRBD1	TRBV5-1	14	TRBJ1-1	NA	TGCGCCAGCAGCAACGACAGGGGGAACACTGAAGCTTTCTTT	CASSNDRGNTEAFF
TRBD1	TRBV7-2	13	TRBJ1-2	NA	TGTGCCAGCAGCCACCGGGACAGCAAACGGTACACCTTC	CASSHRDSKRYTF
NA	TRBV12-5	14	TRBJ1-2	NA	TGTGCTAGTGGTTTGGACACAGGGATAGATGGCTACACCTTC	CASGLDTGIDGYTF
NA	TRBV5-1	14	TRBJ1-6	NA	TGCGCCAGCAGGTCCGGGATCTATAATTCACCCCTCCACTTT	CASRSGIYNSPLHF